These 20 T cell receptor beta chains were sequenced from one sample in a study of blood T cell repertoires in COVID-19. Generated by immunoSEQ multiplex PCR, the TCRdb table keeps only in-frame clones and is missing some. The sample includes about 360,000 clones, about 90% of them seen just once. Source material: PBMCs or T cells enriched from blood (not recorded which). The receptors derive from a man aged 35-49 years in a cohort exposed to, infected with or recovered from COVID-19 (not recorded which).

V and J are TRBV27 and TRBJ1-1, with D perhaps matching TRBD1 (6 bases). The CDR3 totals 13 residues. Trimming cost V 4 bases and J 6 bases, with 12 bases left between them. Germline CDR1 MNHEY, CDR2 SMNVEV (reference sequence). CDR3 DNA sequence: TGTGCCAGCAGTTCTCAGGGGATGGCTGAAGCTTTCTTT. Amino acid sequence: CASSSQGMAEAFF.

V gene TRBV10-3 combines with J gene TRBJ1-1; maybe TRBD1 (6 bases). There are 16 residues in the CDR3. Germline V lookup: CDR1 ENHRY, CDR2 SYGVKD. V lost 2 bases and J lost 4, with 17 bases in between. The chain's CDR3 is CAISENDGGIGTEAFF. The CDR3 DNA reads TGTGCCATCAGTGAGAATGATGGGGGCATAGGCACTGAAGCTTTCTTT.

J is TRBJ2-3 and V is TRBV28, with TRBD2 matching over 8 bases. This CDR3 is 15 amino acids long. CDR1 and CDR2 from the germline V gene are MDHEN and SYDVKM. V lost 4 bases to trimming and J lost 4 bases; unmatched junction nucleotides: 7. CDR3 coding DNA: TGTGCCAGCAGTTCGAGCGGGGGTAGGGCAGATACGCAGTATTTT. It yields the protein CASSSSGGRADTQYF.

This clone was seen only once. The chain is built from TRBV27 and TRBJ1-2; D ambiguous. The ends were cut back, 2 bases at V and 5 bases at J, with 12 bases in the middle. Germline CDR1 is MNHEY and CDR2 is SMNVEV (reference sequence). The CDR3 totals 14 residues. The CDR3 is CASSLGPGRYGYTF. In nucleotides, the CDR3 is TGTGCCAGCAGTTTAGGCCCGGGGAGGTATGGCTACACCTTC.

The rearrangement uses TRBV28 and TRBJ1-1, with TRBD1 matching over 9 bases. The germline CDR1 and CDR2 sequences are MDHEN and SYDVKM. The CDR3 sequence is 15 residues long. V lost 5 bases to trimming and J lost 4 bases; unmatched junction nucleotides: 8. CDR3 amino acids: CASSPRDRDGTEAFF. CDR3 in DNA: TGTGCCAGCAGTCCCCGGGACAGGGACGGCACTGAAGCTTTCTTT.

The chain has TRBV19 and TRBJ2-7, with D possibly TRBD1 on 6 matching bases. This CDR3 contains 13 residues. Germline V gene sequence: CDR1 LNHDA, CDR2 SQIVND (reference sequence). Trimming shortened V by 5 bases and J by 6 bases, and 14 bases separated the two germline ends. As DNA, the CDR3 is TGTGCCAGTAGTCCACACAGGGAAGGCGAGCAGTACTTC. It specifies CASSPHREGEQYF. Complete variable domain (other parts from reference TRBV19 and TRBJ2-7): DGGITQSPKYLFRKEGQNVTLSCEQNLNHDAMYWYRQDPGQGLRLIYYSQIVNDFQKGDIAEGYSVSREKKESFPLTVTSAQKNPTAFYLCASSPHREGEQYFGPGTRLTVT.

In DNA, the CDR3 is TGCAGCGTTGTAGGACAGTTGAACACTGAAGCTTTCTTT. This codes for CSVVGQLNTEAFF. The V call is TRBV29-1, the J call TRBJ1-1; possibly TRBD1 for D (6 bases). This CDR3 contains 13 residues. CDR1 is SQVTM and CDR2 is ANQGSEA in the germline V gene. V lost 4 bases, J lost 0 bases, and 9 bases lay in between.

V and J are TRBV3-1 (or the pseudogene TRBV3-2) and TRBJ1-2; 7 nucleotides align to TRBD1. With V trimmed by 1 base and J by 5 bases, 4 bases remained unmatched. The CDR3 covers 14 residues. Germline-derived CDR1 and CDR2 are LGHDT and YNNKEL (reference sequence). Here the CDR3 DNA reads TGTGCCAGCAGCCAAGGGACGACAGGGTATGGCTACACCTTC. This gives the protein CASSQGTTGYGYTF.

The chain couples TRBV28 to TRBJ2-7, with 9 nucleotides matching TRBD1. Trimming cost V 5 bases and J 0 bases; bases outside gene matches: 8. There are 16 residues in the CDR3. Germline V gene lookup returns CDR1 MDHEN and CDR2 SYDVKM. In DNA, the CDR3 is TGTGCCAGCAGTCCGTTAGGGACAGGGACCTCCTACGAGCAGTACTTC. This sequence encodes CASSPLGTGTSYEQYF.

This chain links TRBV6-5 with TRBJ1-2; 8 bases align to TRBD1. Germline CDR1 and CDR2: MNHEY and SVGAGI. Unmatched junction bases numbered 6, after V lost 5 bases and J lost 4 bases. The CDR3 spans 14 residues. CDR3 bases: TGTGCCAGCAGTCGGGACAGGAGCTCCTATGGCTACACCTTC. Its protein is CASSRDRSSYGYTF.

The rearrangement links TRBV14 to TRBJ1-2; D might be TRBD1 (5 bases). The CDR3 has 15 amino acids. The V end lost 0 bases, the J end lost 3 bases, and 11 bases lay between the germline ends. In germline, CDR1 is SGHDN, CDR2 FVKESK. For the CDR3, the DNA is TGTGCCAGCAGCCAAGAGATGGGGCGACACTATGGCTACACCTTC. Translating gives CASSQEMGRHYGYTF. Using reference TRBV14 and TRBJ1-2 for the parts outside the CDR3, the full variable domain is EAGVTQFPSHSVIEKGQTVTLRCDPISGHDNLYWYRRVMGKEIKFLLHFVKESKQDESGMPNNRFLAERTGGTYSTLKVQPAELEDSGVYFCASSQEMGRHYGYTFGSGTRLTVV.

This chain uses TRBV18 with TRBJ1-2; 7 nucleotides align to TRBD1. The germline V gene encodes CDR1 KGHSH and CDR2 LQKENI. Unmatched junction bases numbered 5, after V lost 3 bases and J lost 4 bases. The CDR3 sequence is 14 residues long. The CDR3 coding sequence is TGTGCCAGCTCACCCGCGGACAGGCTCTATGGCTACACCTTC. The encoded protein is CASSPADRLYGYTF. Complete variable domain (other parts from reference TRBV18 and TRBJ1-2): NAGVMQNPRHLVRRRGQEARLRCSPMKGHSHVYWYRQLPEEGLKFMVYLQKENIIDESGMPKERFSAEFPKEGPSILRIQQVVRGDSAAYFCASSPADRLYGYTFGSGTRLTVV.

On this clone: Other DNA sequences within the sample encode an identical CDR3. Written as DNA, the CDR3 is TGTGCCAGCAGCTTAGGCGGTTCACCCCTCCACTTT. Translating gives CASSLGGSPLHF. V usage is TRBV11-2 and J usage is TRBJ1-6; D call uncertain. V was trimmed by 1 base and J by 9 bases, leaving 4 bases between them. Germline CDR1 is SGHAT and CDR2 is FQNNGV. The CDR3 spans 12 residues. The variable domain in full, completed from reference TRBV11-2 and TRBJ1-6, reads EAGVAQSPRYKIIEKRQSVAFWCNPISGHATLYWYQQILGQGPKLLIQFQNNGVVDDSQLPKDRFSAERLKGVDSTLKIQPAKLEDSAVYLCASSLGGSPLHFGNGTRLTVT.

The V gene is TRBV6-1, the J gene TRBJ1-1; D not resolved. CDR3 length equals 11 residues. From germline, CDR1 is MNHNS and CDR2 SASEGT. V was clipped by 1 base and J by 8 bases, with 5 bases between them. This chain's CDR3 is CASSEDREAFF. The CDR3 DNA sequence: TGTGCCAGCAGTGAAGACAGAGAAGCTTTCTTT.

This rearrangement joins TRBV28 to TRBJ1-2, with TRBD1 identical over 9 bases. Trimming removed 0 bases from V and 2 bases from J; junction bases left unmatched: 4. The CDR3 is 16 residues long. Germline V gives CDR1 MDHEN, CDR2 SYDVKM. The CDR3 spells CASSLWTGGMNYGYTF. DNA of the CDR3: TGTGCCAGCAGTTTATGGACAGGGGGGATGAACTATGGCTACACCTTC.

The V and J genes are TRBV29-1 and TRBJ1-1; 9 bases agree with TRBD1. V gave up 7 bases and J gave up 4 bases; unmatched junction bases: 4. This CDR3 is built from 12 residues. Germline V gene data show CDR1 as SQVTM and CDR2 as ANQGSEA. The CDR3 reads CSDGTGTTEAFF. The CDR3 nucleotides are TGCAGCGACGGGACAGGGACCACTGAAGCTTTCTTT.

The chain has TRBV7-9 and TRBJ2-3; maybe TRBD1 (6 bases). V was shortened by 6 bases and J by 1 base, with 11 bases between the two germline ends. The germline gives CDR1 SEHNR, CDR2 FQNEAQ (reference sequence). There are 14 residues in the CDR3. Written as DNA, the CDR3 is TGTGCCAGCAGTCGACAGGTGGGCACAGATACGCAGTATTTT. Translation gives CASSRQVGTDTQYF.

The chain employs TRBV18 and TRBJ1-6, with 7 positions matching TRBD1. Trimming took 3 bases from V and 7 from J; bases not matched to a gene: 6. The CDR3 spans 15 residues. The germline V gene has CDR1 KGHSH and CDR2 LQKENI. Here the CDR3 reads CASSPERDRNSPLHF. In DNA form, the CDR3 reads TGTGCCAGCTCACCGGAACGGGACAGAAATTCACCCCTCCACTTT. The whole variable domain, remainder taken from reference TRBV18 and TRBJ1-6, is NAGVMQNPRHLVRRRGQEARLRCSPMKGHSHVYWYRQLPEEGLKFMVYLQKENIIDESGMPKERFSAEFPKEGPSILRIQQVVRGDSAAYFCASSPERDRNSPLHFGNGTRLTVT.

The chain links TRBV14 to TRBJ2-5; a weak D match, TRBD1 (6 bases). The ends were cut back, 0 bases at V and 2 bases at J, with 19 bases in the middle. The CDR3 spans 18 residues. CDR1 is SGHDN, CDR2 FVKESK, per germline. The DNA of the CDR3 is TGTGCCAGCAGCCAAGACCCCCCCAGGGGTCGTTCTCAAGAGACCCAGTACTTC. It encodes CASSQDPPRGRSQETQYF.

V and J are TRBV5-1 and TRBJ2-1; 7 nucleotides line up with TRBD1. Trimming at V came to 2 bases and at J to 8 bases, leaving 7 bases not matched to a gene. Germline V gene sequence: CDR1 SGHRS, CDR2 YFSETQ. This CDR3 comprises 14 residues. CDR3 protein: CASSLSRQGHEQFF. The CDR3 nucleotides are TGCGCCAGCAGCTTATCAAGACAGGGCCATGAGCAGTTCTTC. Combining the CDR3 with reference TRBV5-1 and TRBJ2-1 gives the whole variable domain KAGVTQTPRYLIKTRGQQVTLSCSPISGHRSVSWYQQTPGQGLQFLFEYFSETQRNKGNFPGRFSGRQFSNSRSEMNVSTLELGDSALYLCASSLSRQGHEQFFGPGTRLTVL.